This entry features one T cell receptor (beta chain) sequence. It lacks a known antigen. It has no much larger one-base neighbor in the sample; base qualities were not kept. V loses 1 base of germline sequence and J loses 1 base, and the interval between the two ends is 15 bases. CDR1 and CDR2 are read off the germline V gene as LGHNA and YNFKEQ. From the cysteine through the phenylalanine, the CDR3 covers 17 amino acids. Left in the record is the CDR3 DNA by itself, 51 bases read in frame from the first base. The library was prepared using the immunoSEQ multiplex PCR assay. Imported from immuneACCESS, the table was reduced by TCRdb to in-frame sequences with V and J called. These copies leave out some clones; in studies compared against another copy, an unresolved V gene accounts for under half, and the cause of the remainder is not known. The sample records under 150,000 clones, approximately 95% of which are singletons. 3.6% of the sample comes from the top ten.

The entry originates in a study of control samples from healthy donors and cancer patients (dated by TCRdb to about 2020). The clonotype was recovered from a man aged 30 to 39 in good health. The rearranged chain carries TRBV4-2 and TRBJ2-3, and perhaps TRBD1 as D gene, on 5 matching bases. Material for sequencing was blood. The encoded CDR3 is CASSQGSVRRGTDTQYF. At the DNA level, the sequence is TGTGCCAGCAGCCAAGGCTCGGTCCGCAGGGGCACAGATACGCAGTATTTT.